The rows below give T cell receptor beta chains drawn from one sample of a study of human CD8 memory T cell subsets. From the 5' RACE reads, TCRdb lists one entry per CDR3 protein and no DNA. In all, the sample yields fewer than 6,500 distinct CDR3 sequences. The specimen sequenced was CD8+ T cells from PBMCs. The receptor source for this set is a human donor in good health. Each CDR3 is given with its conserved first and last residue. Not all rows give a size; the values are once, few, many and, for expanded clones, a class.

CDR3	J	size	V
CASSMTSGGTGELFF	TRBJ2-2	.	TRBV5-1
CASSHDSDEAFF	TRBJ1-1	.	TRBV3-1
CASSKQNFIGNYEQYF	TRBJ2-7	medium-sized	TRBV3-1
CASSQEGRGRGEQYF	TRBJ2-7	.	TRBV14
CAIKRESHTGELFF	TRBJ2-2	medium-sized	TRBV28
CASSLHSQETQYF	TRBJ2-5	.	TRBV7-3
CASSLTLLGGQNTEAFF	TRBJ1-1	medium-sized	TRBV7-3
CSVETGESGYEQYF	TRBJ2-7	medium-sized	TRBV29-1
CASNTGTGPLDTQYF	TRBJ2-3	.	TRBV28
CASSLDFTGELFF	TRBJ2-2	.	TRBV5-4
CASELTGEGEQYF	TRBJ2-7	large	TRBV5-1
CAISESTYREDGYTF	TRBJ1-2	.	TRBV10-3
CASSSAGPGEKLFF	TRBJ1-4	.	TRBV6-6
CASSFQPHNEQFF	TRBJ2-1	.	TRBV5-1
CASSHWGGRDNEQFF	TRBJ2-1	.	TRBV6-4
CATSRDMGDAYYGYTF	TRBJ1-2	.	TRBV15
CASSIWGDSYEQYF	TRBJ2-7	.	TRBV28
CASSIDLGLLGEQFF	TRBJ2-1	.	TRBV19
CASSLGVREGRTDTQYF	TRBJ2-3	.	TRBV7-2
CSVEVASSLSYNEQFF	TRBJ2-1	.	TRBV29-1
CASSLYVAGGLDEQYF	TRBJ2-7	.	TRBV7-8
CSARVVGLSTDTQYF	TRBJ2-3	.	TRBV20-1
CASSLYKEGDEQFF	TRBJ2-1	.	TRBV11-2
CASSTDRVGTQPQHF	TRBJ1-5	.	TRBV27
CASSHQYYEQYF	TRBJ2-7	.	TRBV28
CASSQDRHEQYF	TRBJ2-7	.	TRBV4-2
CASLGVLTSGSWGEQFF	TRBJ2-1	.	TRBV28
CASSLGVERSGNQPQHF	TRBJ1-5	.	TRBV28
CASSFYPSDREGETQYF	TRBJ2-5	.	TRBV7-2
CASSQWGLAGQTYNEQFF	TRBJ2-1	medium-sized	TRBV4-1
CASSSFGHRYNEQFF	TRBJ2-1	.	TRBV5-4
CASSTTPGLLPNEQFF	TRBJ2-1	.	TRBV12-3/TRBV12-4
CSVEGEAGGETQYF	TRBJ2-5	medium-sized	TRBV29-1
CASSLMGTNFDEQYF	TRBJ2-7	.	TRBV5-1
CASSQPTGGISYEQYF	TRBJ2-7	.	TRBV5-1
CASRLAAGGIQYF	TRBJ2-4	.	TRBV28
CASRLTSYNEQFF	TRBJ2-1	.	TRBV6-5